This record concerns one TCR beta chain sequence. The source of the sample is a study of technical replicates of blood from several donors. Repertoires were generated with immunoSEQ multiplex PCR, while TCRdb's copy carries only in-frame clones and drops some. The top ten clones hold about 0.4% of a sample with more than 65,000 clones, about 93% of them seen once. Germline lookup yields CDR1 MDHEN and CDR2 SYDVKM. The CDR3 covers 15 residues. The V end was cut by 10 bases, the J end by 1 base, with 18 bases between. This clonotype was obtained from a human donor in good health. This chain connects TRBV28 to TRBJ2-3, with a weak D call TRBD2 (7 bases). Specimen: T cells isolated from PBMCs. DNA of the CDR3: TGTGCCACCCAGGGAGGGGGTCTGGGCACAGATACGCAGTATTTT. Amino acids: CATQGGGLGTDTQYF.